A selection of T cell receptor beta chains follows, all from one sample in a study of cytomegalovirus exposure and HLA in healthy donors. Sequencing used immunoSEQ multiplex PCR; TCRdb keeps in-frame clones, though not all of them. In total, the table holds under 250,000 clones. Sequencing input: PBMCs. The source of these receptors is a girl aged 2 to 9 in good health and CMV-seropositive. CDR3s include the opening cysteine and the closing phenylalanine or tryptophan. Fields, in order: CDR3 protein, CDR3 DNA, J gene, V gene, CDR3 length, D gene. A D gene is named only where the DNA matches it firmly.

CDR3: CASSNDRNTGELFF; DNA: TGTGCCAGCAGTAACGACAGGAACACCGGGGAGCTGTTTTTT; J: TRBJ2-2; V: TRBV27; length: 14; D: -
CDR3: CSVEGQQYNEQFF; DNA: TGCAGCGTTGAGGGACAGCAATACAATGAGCAGTTCTTC; J: TRBJ2-1; V: TRBV29-1; length: 13; D: TRBD1
CDR3: CASSEGGGYTF; DNA: TGTGCCAGCAGTGAAGGAGGTGGCTACACCTTC; J: TRBJ1-2; V: TRBV6-1; length: 11; D: -
CDR3: CASRPGIYEQYF; DNA: TGTGCCAGCAGACCCGGGATTTACGAGCAGTACTTC; J: TRBJ2-7; V: TRBV28; length: 12; D: -
CDR3: CASSEDRVGYTF; DNA: TGTGCCAGCAGTGAGGACAGGGTCGGCTACACCTTC; J: TRBJ1-2; V: TRBV2; length: 12; D: TRBD1
CDR3: CASRTWDRDSKNTEAFF; DNA: TGTGCCAGCAGAACCTGGGACCGGGACAGCAAGAACACTGAAGCTTTCTTT; J: TRBJ1-1; V: TRBV7-9; length: 17; D: TRBD1
CDR3: CASSPRSYNEQFF; DNA: TGTGCCAGCAGTCCCAGATCCTACAATGAGCAGTTCTTC; J: TRBJ2-1; V: TRBV27; length: 13; D: -
CDR3: CASSPDRGQNYGYTF; DNA: TGTGCCAGCAGCCCAGACAGGGGGCAAAACTATGGCTACACCTTC; J: TRBJ1-2; V: TRBV9; length: 15; D: TRBD1
CDR3: CAWRPGQVTYEQYF; DNA: TGTGCCTGGAGACCGGGACAGGTGACCTACGAGCAGTACTTC; J: TRBJ2-7; V: TRBV30; length: 14; D: TRBD1
CDR3: CASSLRTEAFF; DNA: TGTGCCAGCAGTTTAAGGACAGAAGCTTTCTTT; J: TRBJ1-1; V: TRBV28; length: 11; D: -
CDR3: CASRDRDTDTQYF; DNA: TGCGCCAGCAGAGACCGGGACACAGATACGCAGTATTTT; J: TRBJ2-3; V: TRBV10-1; length: 13; D: -
CDR3: CASSELGGYGYTF; DNA: TGTGCCAGCAGTGAATTAGGAGGTTATGGCTACACCTTC; J: TRBJ1-2; V: TRBV25-1; length: 13; D: -
CDR3: CASRLTGNTDTQYF; DNA: TGTGCCAGCAGACTGACAGGGAACACAGATACGCAGTATTTT; J: TRBJ2-3; V: TRBV28; length: 14; D: TRBD1
CDR3: CASRLSGSNYEQYF; DNA: TGTGCCAGCAGACTTAGCGGGAGTAACTACGAGCAGTACTTC; J: TRBJ2-7; V: TRBV6-1; length: 14; D: TRBD2
CDR3: CASGLGQGKVDTQYF; DNA: TGTGCTAGTGGTTTGGGACAGGGTAAGGTAGATACGCAGTATTTT; J: TRBJ2-3; V: TRBV12-5; length: 15; D: TRBD1
CDR3: CASSRGGSGSKLSYEQYF; DNA: TGCGCCAGCAGCAGGGGAGGATCAGGTAGTAAACTTTCCTACGAGCAGTACTTC; J: TRBJ2-7; V: TRBV5-1; length: 18; D: -
CDR3: CASRSTGGAETQYF; DNA: TGTGCCAGCAGATCGACAGGGGGCGCGGAGACCCAGTACTTC; J: TRBJ2-5; V: TRBV25-1; length: 14; D: TRBD1
CDR3: CAWSVRWGAGVERETQYF; DNA: TGTGCCTGGAGTGTAAGGTGGGGAGCGGGAGTTGAACGGGAGACCCAGTACTTC; J: TRBJ2-5; V: TRBV30; length: 18; D: TRBD2
CDR3: CASSPGQWHGELFF; DNA: TGTGCCAGCAGTCCGGGACAGTGGCACGGGGAGCTGTTTTTT; J: TRBJ2-2; V: TRBV27; length: 14; D: TRBD1
CDR3: CSVGLGGQETQYF; DNA: TGCAGCGTTGGTCTGGGGGGCCAAGAGACCCAGTACTTC; J: TRBJ2-5; V: TRBV29-1; length: 13; D: -
CDR3: CASSQRISQGEQFF; DNA: TGTGCCAGCTCTCAGCGGATTTCACAGGGGGAGCAGTTCTTC; J: TRBJ2-1; V: TRBV6-4; length: 14; D: TRBD1
CDR3: CASSHGTGIYEQYF; DNA: TGTGCCAGCAGTCACGGGACAGGGATCTACGAGCAGTACTTC; J: TRBJ2-7; V: TRBV28; length: 14; D: TRBD1
CDR3: CASTGQGRVYGYTF; DNA: TGTGCCAGCACGGGACAGGGAAGAGTATATGGCTACACCTTC; J: TRBJ1-2; V: TRBV19; length: 14; D: TRBD1
CDR3: CASSDSGGLMNTEAFF; DNA: TGTGCCAGCAGTGACTCGGGGGGGTTGATGAACACTGAAGCTTTCTTT; J: TRBJ1-1; V: TRBV6-4; length: 16; D: -
CDR3: CATSRIAGVENEQYF; DNA: TGTGCCACCAGCAGGATAGCGGGAGTGGAGAACGAGCAGTACTTC; J: TRBJ2-7; V: TRBV15; length: 15; D: TRBD2
CDR3: CASSWGQGRSPLHF; DNA: TGTGCCAGCAGTTGGGGACAGGGGCGGTCACCCCTCCACTTT; J: TRBJ1-6; V: TRBV6-5; length: 14; D: TRBD1
CDR3: CSGAGLYTDTQYF; DNA: TGCAGCGGAGCCGGGTTATACACAGATACGCAGTATTTT; J: TRBJ2-3; V: TRBV29-1; length: 13; D: -
CDR3: CASSLRNPGTGITGANVLTF; DNA: TGTGCCAGCAGCCTAAGGAATCCCGGGACAGGAATAACTGGGGCCAACGTCCTGACTTTC; J: TRBJ2-6; V: TRBV7-8; length: 20; D: TRBD1
CDR3: CAIRGQGAVEYGYTF; DNA: TGTGCCATCAGAGGACAGGGGGCAGTGGAATATGGCTACACCTTC; J: TRBJ1-2; V: TRBV10-3; length: 15; D: TRBD1
CDR3: CAWSGSVRVYEQYF; DNA: TGTGCCTGGAGTGGTTCGGTCAGGGTCTACGAGCAGTACTTC; J: TRBJ2-7; V: TRBV30; length: 14; D: -
CDR3: CASSYSRQIEQYF; DNA: TGTGCCAGCAGTTACTCGAGACAGATCGAGCAGTACTTC; J: TRBJ2-7; V: TRBV6-5; length: 13; D: -
CDR3: CASSFRQGGGPQHF; DNA: TGTGCCAGCAGCTTTAGACAGGGTGGTGGGCCCCAGCATTTT; J: TRBJ1-5; V: TRBV7-2; length: 14; D: TRBD1
CDR3: CASSYGLASYNEQFF; DNA: TGTGCCAGCAGCTATGGACTAGCGTCCTACAATGAGCAGTTCTTC; J: TRBJ2-1; V: TRBV7-6; length: 15; D: TRBD2
CDR3: CAWRLAGGPSYEQYF; DNA: TGTGCCTGGAGGTTAGCGGGAGGTCCCTCCTACGAGCAGTACTTC; J: TRBJ2-7; V: TRBV30; length: 15; D: TRBD2
CDR3: CASSWREGSLTGELFF; DNA: TGTGCCAGCAGCTGGCGGGAAGGGAGCCTCACCGGGGAGCTGTTTTTT; J: TRBJ2-2; V: TRBV13; length: 16; D: -
CDR3: CASSAGEREGFRYNEQFF; DNA: TGTGCCAGCAGCGCAGGGGAGCGGGAGGGGTTCCGGTACAATGAGCAGTTCTTC; J: TRBJ2-1; V: TRBV9; length: 18; D: TRBD2
CDR3: CASKTGKETQYF; DNA: TGTGCCAGCAAAACAGGGAAGGAGACCCAGTACTTC; J: TRBJ2-5; V: TRBV27; length: 12; D: -
CDR3: CSVEVRDSVVEQFF; DNA: TGCAGCGTTGAGGTGAGAGACAGTGTTGTTGAGCAGTTCTTC; J: TRBJ2-1; V: TRBV29-1; length: 14; D: -
CDR3: CASSLTTYTEAFF; DNA: TGTGCCAGCAGTTTAACTACTTACACTGAAGCTTTCTTT; J: TRBJ1-1; V: TRBV27; length: 13; D: -
CDR3: CASRPSGVNQPQHF; DNA: TGTGCCAGCAGGCCTTCCGGGGTCAATCAGCCCCAGCATTTT; J: TRBJ1-5; V: TRBV27; length: 14; D: -
CDR3: CASSSPGLTGETQYF; DNA: TGTGCCAGCAGCTCACCGGGACTGACTGGAGAGACCCAGTACTTC; J: TRBJ2-5; V: TRBV27; length: 15; D: -
CDR3: CASSLDGDIGTDTQYF; DNA: TGTGCCAGCAGCTTAGACGGGGACATTGGCACAGATACGCAGTATTTT; J: TRBJ2-3; V: TRBV11-3; length: 16; D: -
CDR3: CASSLGRITYEQYF; DNA: TGTGCCAGCAGTTTAGGGAGAATCACCTACGAGCAGTACTTC; J: TRBJ2-7; V: TRBV27; length: 14; D: -
CDR3: CASSLLGGGQGNEKLFF; DNA: TGTGCCAGCAGTTTATTGGGGGGGGGACAGGGTAATGAAAAACTGTTTTTT; J: TRBJ1-4; V: TRBV28; length: 17; D: TRBD1
CDR3: CASSVLGNTGELFF; DNA: TGTGCCAGCAGCGTACTAGGAAACACCGGGGAGCTGTTTTTT; J: TRBJ2-2; V: TRBV9; length: 14; D: -
CDR3: CASSLVGLAVSYEQYF; DNA: TGTGCCAGCAGCTTAGTAGGGCTAGCGGTGTCCTACGAGCAGTACTTC; J: TRBJ2-7; V: TRBV7-8; length: 16; D: TRBD2
CDR3: CAWSNYQGSGANVLTF; DNA: TGTGCCTGGAGTAATTATCAGGGGTCTGGGGCCAACGTCCTGACTTTC; J: TRBJ2-6; V: TRBV30; length: 16; D: -
CDR3: CASSLAPAIGTYEQYF; DNA: TGCGCCAGCAGCCTGGCACCAGCGATAGGAACTTACGAGCAGTACTTC; J: TRBJ2-7; V: TRBV5-1; length: 16; D: -
CDR3: CASSHYRVVGDRRQISNQPQHF; DNA: TGCGCCAGCAGTCATTATCGGGTAGTAGGGGACAGGAGACAAATTAGCAATCAGCCCCAGCATTTT; J: TRBJ1-5; V: TRBV23-1; length: 22; D: TRBD1
CDR3: CASRTGCEKLFF; DNA: TGCGCCAGCAGGACAGGGTGCGAAAAACTGTTTTTT; J: TRBJ1-4; V: TRBV23-1; length: 12; D: TRBD1
CDR3: CASSSLVPENYGYTF; DNA: TGTGCCAGCAGCTCCCTCGTTCCGGAGAACTATGGCTACACCTTC; J: TRBJ1-2; V: TRBV7-9; length: 15; D: -